The present TCR beta chain was sequenced within a study of cytomegalovirus exposure and HLA in healthy donors. The V gene lost 1 base and the J gene lost 3 bases, with 10 bases spanning the gap. The CDR3 spans 15 residues. Germline V gives CDR1 SGHTA, CDR2 FQGTGA. The PCR made use of 60 Vbeta and 13 Jbeta primers. Libraries were prepared by immunoSEQ multiplex PCR; TCRdb keeps only in-frame clonotypes and omits some of them. This table has around 150,000 clones, more than 70% appearing once. Regarding this clone: Its antigen remains unidentified.

General study results and limits: As immune exposure information, only CMV serostatus was available.

What was sequenced was PBMCs. The J gene is TRBJ2-1, the V gene TRBV7-3, with D maybe TRBD1 (6 bases). This receptor was obtained from a man aged 50-60 years in good health and CMV-seropositive. CDR3 protein: CASSLSQGRYNEQFF. In nucleotides, the CDR3 is TGTGCCAGCAGCTTAAGTCAGGGGCGCTACAATGAGCAGTTCTTC.